This T cell receptor (beta chain) appears in the sequencing data of a study of CD4 T cells in relation to SARS-CoV-2 and coronaviruses. Background on the study: Crossreactive spike epitopes shared across donors were mapped to their HLA restriction.

The repertoire was sequenced with immunoSEQ multiplex PCR; TCRdb's copy has only in-frame clones and lacks some. Of roughly 30,000 clones in the sample, 74% were seen once. On this clone itself: Antigen specificity is unknown.

Unexposed donor CD4+ T cells date from about 2011-2018, before the COVID-19 pandemic. Isolation of CD4+ T cells took place after less than twelve days in culture. Trimming removed 8 bases at V and 2 bases at J, with 21 bases between. The length of the CDR3 is 16 residues. Germline CDR1 is LNHDA and CDR2 is SQIVND (reference sequence). The source is a human donor in good health. The material sequenced was CD4+ T cells from PBMCs, cultured in vitro. The chain is built from TRBV19 and TRBJ2-5; a possible D gene is TRBD1 (7 bases). CDR3 coding DNA: TGTGCCAGTCAGGGGGGCAGGGGAGTGGGGCAAGAGACCCAGTACTTC. Amino acids: CASQGGRGVGQETQYF. The variable domain in full, with the rest retrieved from reference TRBV19 and TRBJ2-5, is DGGITQSPKYLFRKEGQNVTLSCEQNLNHDAMYWYRQDPGQGLRLIYYSQIVNDFQKGDIAEGYSVSREKKESFPLTVTSAQKNPTAFYLCASQGGRGVGQETQYFGPGTRLLVL.